The source of this T cell receptor beta chain is a study of T-cell reconstitution after alpha-beta-depleted transplantation in children. Researchers prepared the TCRbeta library using unique molecular identifiers, the study reports. TCRdb re-called the PCR reads with MiXCR, one entry per CDR3 protein. Of under 400,000 distinct CDR3 sequences listed, around 25% were seen once; the top ten hold roughly 9.8%. Deletions cut 7 bases from V and 6 bases from J, with 16 bases between. Germline V CDR1 and CDR2: SQVTM, ANQGSEA. The CDR3 has 13 residues. Study-level findings and limits: Diversity of TCRbeta at day 60 was high in some patients, arising from surviving recipient T cells and thymic progenitors. Once a year had passed after transplant, T-cell counts and diversity came mostly from newly produced T cells.

With respect to this clonotype: Its cognate antigen is unknown.

The chain combines TRBV29-1 with TRBJ2-1; D ambiguous. The receptor comes from a male patient under 18 who had a stem cell transplant for acute lymphoblastic leukemia, so the T cells may come from the graft donor. The source material was PBMCs, mostly from graft donor cells, sampled 180 days after TCRalphabeta/CD19-depleted stem cell transplant. CDR3 nucleotides: TGCAGCGGCGTACCGGGTCGTACCAATGAGCAGTTCTTC. Protein: CSGVPGRTNEQFF.